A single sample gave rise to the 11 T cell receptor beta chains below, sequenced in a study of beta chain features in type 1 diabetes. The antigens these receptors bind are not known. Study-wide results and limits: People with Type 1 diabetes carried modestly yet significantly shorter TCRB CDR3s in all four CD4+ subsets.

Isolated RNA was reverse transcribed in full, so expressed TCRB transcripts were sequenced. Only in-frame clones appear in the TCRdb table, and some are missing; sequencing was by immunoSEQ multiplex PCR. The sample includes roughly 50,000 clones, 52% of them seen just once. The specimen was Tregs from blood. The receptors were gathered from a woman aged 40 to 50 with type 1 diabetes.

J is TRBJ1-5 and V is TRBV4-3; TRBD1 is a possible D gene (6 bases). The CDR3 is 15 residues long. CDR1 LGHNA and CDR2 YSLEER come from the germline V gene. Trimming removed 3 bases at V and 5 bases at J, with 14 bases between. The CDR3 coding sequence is TGCGCCAGCAGCCAGGATCACAGGGCCCATCAGCCCCAGCATTTT. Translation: CASSQDHRAHQPQHF.

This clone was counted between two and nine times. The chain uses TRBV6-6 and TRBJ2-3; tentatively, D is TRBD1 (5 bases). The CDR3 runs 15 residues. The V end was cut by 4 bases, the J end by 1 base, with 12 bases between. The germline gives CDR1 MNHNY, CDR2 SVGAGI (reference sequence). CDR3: CASSSADIRTDTQYF. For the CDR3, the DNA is TGTGCCAGCAGTTCCGCGGACATTCGCACAGATACGCAGTATTTT.

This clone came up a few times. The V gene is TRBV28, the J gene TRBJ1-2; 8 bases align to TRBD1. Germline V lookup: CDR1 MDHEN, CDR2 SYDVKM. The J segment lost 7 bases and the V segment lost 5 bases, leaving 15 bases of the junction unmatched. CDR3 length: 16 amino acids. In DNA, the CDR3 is TGTGCCAGCAGTGTTCCCCTCGGGACAGGCCCTGGTGGCTACACCTTC. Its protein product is CASSVPLGTGPGGYTF.

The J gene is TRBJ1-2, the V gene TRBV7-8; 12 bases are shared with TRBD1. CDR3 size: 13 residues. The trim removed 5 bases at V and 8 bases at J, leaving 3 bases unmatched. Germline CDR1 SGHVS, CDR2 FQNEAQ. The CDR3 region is CASSRDRGLGYTF. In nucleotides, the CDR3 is TGTGCCAGCAGCCGGGACAGGGGGCTCGGCTACACCTTC.

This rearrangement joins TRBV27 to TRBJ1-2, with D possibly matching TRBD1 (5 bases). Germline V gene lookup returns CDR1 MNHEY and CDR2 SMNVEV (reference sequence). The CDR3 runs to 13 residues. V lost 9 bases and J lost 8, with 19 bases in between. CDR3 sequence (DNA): TGTGCCAGGATTCCCCCGGGGGGGGAGGGCTACACCTTC. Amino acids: CARIPPGGEGYTF.

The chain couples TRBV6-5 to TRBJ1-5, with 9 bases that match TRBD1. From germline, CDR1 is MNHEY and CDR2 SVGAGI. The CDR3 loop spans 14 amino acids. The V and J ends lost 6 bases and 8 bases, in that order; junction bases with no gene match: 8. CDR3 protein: CASRITGGSEPQHF. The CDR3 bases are TGTGCCAGCAGGATTACAGGGGGCTCGGAGCCCCAGCATTTT.

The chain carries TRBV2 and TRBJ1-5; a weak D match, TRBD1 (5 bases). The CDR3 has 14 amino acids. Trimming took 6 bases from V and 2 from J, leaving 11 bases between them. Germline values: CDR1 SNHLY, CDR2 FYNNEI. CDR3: CASRADSGNQPQHF. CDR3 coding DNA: TGTGCCAGCAGGGCAGACAGTGGCAATCAGCCCCAGCATTTT.

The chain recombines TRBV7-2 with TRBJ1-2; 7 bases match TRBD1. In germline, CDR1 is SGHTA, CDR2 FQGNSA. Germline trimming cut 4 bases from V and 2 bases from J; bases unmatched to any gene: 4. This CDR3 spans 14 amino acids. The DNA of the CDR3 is TGTGCCAGCAGCTCGGGACAGATCAACTATGGCTACACCTTC. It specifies CASSSGQINYGYTF.

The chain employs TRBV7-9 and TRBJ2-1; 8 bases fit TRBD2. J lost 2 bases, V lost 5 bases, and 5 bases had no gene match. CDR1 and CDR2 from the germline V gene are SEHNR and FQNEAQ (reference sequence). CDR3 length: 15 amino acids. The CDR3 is CASSERESTYNEQFF. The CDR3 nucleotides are TGTGCCAGCAGCGAGCGGGAGTCCACCTACAATGAGCAGTTCTTC.

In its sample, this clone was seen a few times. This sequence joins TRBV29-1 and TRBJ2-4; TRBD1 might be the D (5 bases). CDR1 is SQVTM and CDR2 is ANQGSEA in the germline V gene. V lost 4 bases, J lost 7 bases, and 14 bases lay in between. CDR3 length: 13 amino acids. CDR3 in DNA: TGCAGCGTTGTACAACAGGACGGGAACATTCAGTACTTC. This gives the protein CSVVQQDGNIQYF.

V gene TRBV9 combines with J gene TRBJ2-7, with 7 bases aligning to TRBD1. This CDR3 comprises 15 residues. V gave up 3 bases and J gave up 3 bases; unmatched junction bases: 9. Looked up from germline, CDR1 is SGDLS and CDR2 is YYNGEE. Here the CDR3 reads CASSAQQGVHYEQYF. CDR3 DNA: TGTGCCAGCAGCGCTCAGCAGGGGGTCCACTACGAGCAGTACTTC.